These 28 T cell receptor beta chains were sequenced from one sample in a study of regulatory T cells in long-lasting Graves disease. Time point: newly diagnosed GD, antithyroid drugs for less than 3 months. Preparation of the TCR library used RNA extracted from PBMCs. With iRepertoire HTBI primers and Arm-PCR of CDR3 regions, TCR beta libraries were built. TCRdb used MiXCR to reprocess the multiplex PCR reads, holding one entry per CDR3 protein. The sample shows around 400,000 distinct CDR3 sequences, roughly a sixth of them seen only once. The sequencing used peripheral blood mononuclear cells (PBMCs), collected at new diagnosis, from a patient treated with antithyroid drugs. The receptor set was obtained from a female donor with Graves disease.

This clonotype appeared many times. V and J are TRBV3-1 and TRBJ1-2; 7 bases fit TRBD1. In germline, CDR1 is LGHDT, CDR2 YNNKEL (reference sequence). This CDR3 spans 14 amino acids. Unmatched junction bases numbered 2, after V lost 0 bases and J lost 4 bases. The CDR3 nucleotides read TGTGCCAGCAGCCAAGATGACAGGGCCTATGGCTACACCTTC. Its protein is CASSQDDRAYGYTF.

This clonotype was picked up a small number of times. Without the conserved terminal phenylalanine or tryptophan, this CDR3 likely stems from a read error. The chain is built from TRBV5-4 and TRBJ1-2; the D is unclear. Germline V gene lookup returns CDR1 SGHNT and CDR2 YYREEE (reference sequence). V was clipped by 4 bases and J by 8 bases, with 12 bases between them. The CDR3 runs 12 residues. This chain's CDR3 is CASSHRTAGYTI. CDR3 bases: TGTGCCAGCAGCCATAGGACGGCGGGCTACACCATC.

This clonotype occurred many times. The V call is TRBV5-1, the J call TRBJ2-3, with 7 bases lining up with TRBD2. V lost 0 bases to trimming and J lost 2 bases; unmatched junction nucleotides: 3. The CDR3 runs to 15 residues. Germline CDR1 reads SGHRS; CDR2 reads YFSETQ. This chain's CDR3 is CASSLGGTTTDTQYF. CDR3 coding DNA: TGCGCCAGCAGCTTGGGGGGGACTACCACAGATACGCAGTATTTT.

This clonotype was counted between two and nine times. The rearrangement uses TRBV18 and TRBJ1-5, with D perhaps TRBD1 (5 bases). Between the trimmed V and J ends, which lost 1 base and 1 base, there was a span of 11 bases. The CDR3 sequence is 16 residues long. Germline V gene data show CDR1 as KGHSH and CDR2 as LQKENI. The DNA of the CDR3 is TGTGCCAGCTCACCACAAGCGGCAGGGAGCAATCAGCCCCAGCATTTT. Translated: CASSPQAAGSNQPQHF.

J is TRBJ2-1 and V is TRBV2, with 12 bases lining up with TRBD2. The CDR3 covers 15 residues. CDR1 and CDR2 (germline): SNHLY, FYNNEI. J was trimmed by 9 bases and V by 4 bases; bases with no gene match: 7. The CDR3 DNA reads as TGTGCCAGCAGTGTTGTTCTAGCGGGAGGGTTTGAGCAGTTCTTC. Translation gives CASSVVLAGGFEQFF.

At least ten counts were recorded for this clonotype. The V and J genes are TRBV9 and TRBJ1-1, with a possible D match to TRBD1 (5 bases). The germline V and J ends were trimmed by 3 bases and 4 bases, with 10 bases remaining between them. CDR1 SGDLS and CDR2 YYNGEE come from the germline V gene. This CDR3 comprises 13 residues. CDR3 sequence reads: CASSGGFGTEAFF. CDR3 in DNA: TGTGCCAGCAGCGGGGGGTTCGGCACTGAAGCTTTCTTT.

This clonotype was found many times. V gene TRBV6-2 or TRBV6-3 combines with J gene TRBJ2-7, with TRBD2 matching 12 bases. Trimming cost V 7 bases and J 3 bases; bases outside gene matches: 7. The germline V gene has CDR1 MNHEY and CDR2 SVGEGT. CDR3 size: 15 residues. This CDR3 reads CASNVRLAGDYEQYF. The CDR3 DNA sequence: TGTGCCAGCAACGTAAGACTAGCGGGGGACTACGAGCAGTACTTC.

The chain joins TRBV28 to TRBJ2-2; D perhaps matches TRBD1 (6 bases). Germline CDR1 and CDR2: MDHEN and SYDVKM. Trimming cost V 6 bases and J 6 bases, with 11 bases left between them. The CDR3 extends over 13 amino acids. DNA of the CDR3: TGTGCCAGCAGGGCAACAGGGTCCGGGGAGCTGTTTTTT. Amino acids: CASRATGSGELFF.

With respect to this clonotype: A single base separates this from a much larger clone, so it may be a read error. The V call is TRBV12-3 or TRBV12-4, the J call TRBJ2-1, with TRBD2 matching 7 bases. The CDR3 spans 14 residues. Losses at the gene ends were 8 bases for V and 4 bases for J; bases not matched to a gene: 8. The CDR3 reads CASLSGDVYNEQFF. Here the CDR3 DNA reads TGTGCCAGCTTAAGCGGGGACGTTTACAATGAGCAGTTCTTC.

This clonotype was counted many times. This chain connects TRBV5-6 to TRBJ1-5; weak D call: TRBD1 (5 bases). The CDR3 spans 13 residues. The V gene lost 4 bases and the J gene lost 4 bases, with 9 bases spanning the gap. Germline values: CDR1 SGHDT, CDR2 YYEEEE. The CDR3 bases are TGTGCCAGCAGCCGGGGGGTGAATCAGCCCCAGCATTTT. Its translation: CASSRGVNQPQHF. The full variable domain, rest sourced from reference TRBV5-6 and TRBJ1-5, is DAGVTQSPTHLIKTRGQQVTLRCSPKSGHDTVSWYQQALGQGPQFIFQYYEEEERQRGNFPDRFSGHQFPNYSSELNVNALLLGDSALYLCASSRGVNQPQHFGDGTRLSIL.

In its sample, this clonotype was seen many times. The rearrangement links TRBV11-2 to TRBJ2-1, with 10 nucleotides matching TRBD2. This CDR3 has 15 residues. V gave up 8 bases and J gave up 10 bases; unmatched junction bases: 14. CDR1 and CDR2 (germline): SGHAT, FQNNGV. This chain's CDR3 is CASRTRTSGLMEQFF. DNA for the CDR3: TGTGCCAGCCGCACCCGGACTAGCGGCCTAATGGAGCAGTTCTTC.

In this sample, this clonotype turned up many times. The chain links TRBV19 to TRBJ1-1, with D possibly matching TRBD1 (5 bases). Germline V gene lookup returns CDR1 LNHDA and CDR2 SQIVND (reference sequence). The CDR3 totals 12 residues. V shed 9 bases and J shed 7 bases, with 15 bases lying between them. CDR3 sequence reads: CASDSFGGEAFF. The CDR3 DNA is TGTGCCAGCGACTCCTTCGGGGGTGAAGCTTTCTTT.

This clonotype has at least ten counts. The V call is TRBV11-1, the J call TRBJ2-3, with 7 bases matching TRBD1. The germline CDR1 and CDR2 sequences are SGHAT and FQDESV (reference sequence). CDR3 length: 17 amino acids. After removal of 1 base from V and 0 bases from J, the junction contained 7 bases not matched to a gene. This CDR3 is CASSLVSGQLSTDTQYF. The CDR3 coding sequence is TGTGCCAGCAGCTTAGTATCGGGACAGTTGAGCACAGATACGCAGTATTTT. The variable domain in full, with the rest retrieved from reference TRBV11-1 and TRBJ2-3, is EAEVAQSPRYKITEKSQAVAFWCDPISGHATLYWYRQILGQGPELLVQFQDESVVDDSQLPKDRFSAERLKGVDSTLKIQPAELGDSAMYLCASSLVSGQLSTDTQYFGPGTRLTVL.

The CDR3 DNA follows: TGTGCCAGCAGCTTTGACAGCGGGACCTCCTACAATGAGCAGTTCTTC. This encodes CASSFDSGTSYNEQFF. V and J are TRBV7-3 and TRBJ2-1; 7 bases are shared with TRBD2. J gave up 0 bases and V 3 bases, and 5 bases lay outside the gene matches. CDR1 and CDR2 from the germline V gene are SGHTA and FQGTGA. There are 16 residues in the CDR3. The variable domain in full, with the rest retrieved from reference TRBV7-3 and TRBJ2-1, is GAGVSQTPSNKVTEKGKYVELRCDPISGHTALYWYRQSLGQGPEFLIYFQGTGAADDSGLPNDRFFAVRPEGSVSTLKIQRTERGDSAVYLCASSFDSGTSYNEQFFGPGTRLTVL.

This clonotype appeared many times. The chain is built from TRBV6-1 and TRBJ2-1, with 7 bases lining up with TRBD1. The length of the CDR3 is 15 residues. V dropped 6 bases and J dropped 9; count of bases not matched to a gene: 14. Per the germline V gene, CDR1 is MNHNS and CDR2 is SASEGT. The CDR3 sequence is CASSPFGQVFSEQFF. CDR3 bases: TGTGCCAGCAGCCCCTTCGGACAGGTTTTTAGTGAGCAGTTCTTC.

This clonotype was seen at least ten times. The J gene is TRBJ2-2, the V gene TRBV27; 10 bases fit TRBD2. This CDR3 region has 19 residues. The trim removed 3 bases at V and 3 bases at J, leaving 13 bases unmatched. CDR1 and CDR2 (germline): MNHEY, SMNVEV (reference sequence). This CDR3 reads CASSFWELSGRSHTGELFF. The CDR3, as DNA: TGTGCCAGCAGTTTTTGGGAACTTAGCGGGAGGTCCCACACCGGGGAGCTGTTTTTT.

This clonotype was recorded at least ten times. CDR3 loop: CASSPGGGGASYGYTF. In nucleotides, the CDR3 is TGTGCCAGCAGCCCAGGGGGCGGGGGCGCCTCCTATGGCTACACCTTC. This chain connects TRBV7-6 to TRBJ1-2; 8 bases align to TRBD1. Germline V lookup: CDR1 SGHVS, CDR2 FNYEAQ. The CDR3 has 16 amino acids. Germline trimming cut 5 bases from V and 4 bases from J; bases unmatched to any gene: 12.

In its sample, this clonotype was seen many times. The chain recombines TRBV11-2 with TRBJ2-7; D is unclear. CDR1 is SGHAT, CDR2 FQNNGV, per germline. CDR3 length: 14 amino acids. V was clipped by 0 bases and J by 3 bases, with 9 bases between them. The CDR3 region is CASSLEIAFYEQYF. DNA of the CDR3: TGTGCCAGCAGCTTAGAGATAGCCTTCTACGAGCAGTACTTC.

This rearrangement joins TRBV27 to TRBJ1-4, with 7 bases that match TRBD1. Germline-derived CDR1 and CDR2 are MNHEY and SMNVEV (reference sequence). The junction had 1 base not matched to a gene; V was cut back by 4 bases and J by 8 bases. The CDR3 consists of 12 residues. CDR3 DNA sequence: TGTGCCAGCAGTTACAGGGGAGAAAAACTGTTTTTT. Translating it yields CASSYRGEKLFF. The variable domain in full, with the rest retrieved from reference TRBV27 and TRBJ1-4, is EAQVTQNPRYLITVTGKKLTVTCSQNMNHEYMSWYRQDPGLGLRQIYYSMNVEVTDKGDVPEGYKVSRKEKRNFPLILESPSPNQTSLYFCASSYRGEKLFFGSGTQLSVL.

On this clonotype: With a much larger clone just one base away, this may be a read error. V gene TRBV5-1 combines with J gene TRBJ2-3; 10 bases agree with TRBD1. The DNA end is a closer match to TRBJ2-5, so the J assignment may be wrong. The germline CDR1 and CDR2 sequences are SGHRS and YFSETQ. The CDR3 is 14 amino acids. The CDR3 region is CASSNRDRGQIQYF. The DNA for the CDR3 is TGTGCCAGCAGCAACCGGGACAGGGGACAGATCCAGTACTTC.

This clonotype was seen repeatedly, ten times or more. The chain carries TRBV7-6 and TRBJ2-3; tentatively, D is TRBD1 or TRBD2 (6 bases each). The V end was cut by 3 bases, the J end by 4 bases, with 20 bases between. Germline V gene lookup returns CDR1 SGHVS and CDR2 FNYEAQ. CDR3 size: 17 residues. The CDR3 sequence: CASSFRLGGPAADTQYF. DNA of the CDR3: TGTGCCAGCAGCTTTAGGCTGGGGGGCCCGGCGGCAGATACGCAGTATTTT.

At least ten counts were recorded for this clonotype. The chain combines TRBV5-1 with TRBJ1-5, with D possibly TRBD1 on 5 matching bases. The CDR3 sequence is 14 residues long. From germline, CDR1 is SGHRS and CDR2 YFSETQ. Trimming left V 10 bases short and J 7 bases short, with 21 bases between. CDR3 nucleotide sequence: TGCGCCTACGAGGACACCTCTTTTGTGCAGCCCCAGCATTTT. This sequence encodes CAYEDTSFVQPQHF.

This clonotype was counted ten times or more. The V call is TRBV10-3, the J call TRBJ1-1; no reliable D call. Germline values: CDR1 ENHRY, CDR2 SYGVKD. Trimming shortened V by 11 bases and J by 8 bases, and 18 bases separated the two germline ends. CDR3 length equals 12 residues. CDR3 protein: CASGQAVGEAFF. CDR3 sequence (DNA): TGTGCCTCCGGGCAGGCCGTAGGGGAAGCTTTCTTT.

There are a few counts of this clonotype. The chain uses TRBV6-5 and TRBJ1-6, with D maybe TRBD1 (5 bases). Germline CDR1 MNHEY, CDR2 SVGAGI. The CDR3 extends over 16 amino acids. The V end was cut by 0 bases, the J end by 9 bases, with 15 bases between. CDR3 loop: CASSYSSAGSGSPLHF. The CDR3 region has the DNA TGTGCCAGCAGTTACTCATCGGCAGGGAGTGGTTCACCCCTCCACTTT.

The chain has TRBV6-5 and TRBJ2-5; 7 nucleotides line up with TRBD1. V lost 0 bases, J lost 2 bases, and 3 bases stayed unmatched. CDR3 length: 15 amino acids. Germline V gene sequence: CDR1 MNHEY, CDR2 SVGAGI. CDR3 residues: CASSYSTGWQETQYF. In DNA form, the CDR3 reads TGTGCCAGCAGTTACTCGACAGGGTGGCAAGAGACCCAGTACTTC.

This clonotype was observed at least ten times. This rearrangement joins TRBV5-1 to TRBJ1-1; maybe TRBD1 (5 bases). Germline CDR1 is SGHRS and CDR2 is YFSETQ. The V end was cut by 4 bases, the J end by 4 bases, with 17 bases between. This CDR3 comprises 15 residues. The CDR3 protein is CASSTDGRGFTEAFF. CDR3 sequence (DNA): TGCGCCAGCAGCACCGACGGTAGGGGTTTCACTGAAGCTTTCTTT.

This clonotype has at least ten counts. V usage is TRBV6-2 or TRBV6-3 and J usage is TRBJ2-1; 11 nucleotides line up with TRBD2. The CDR3 sequence is 15 residues long. Per the germline V gene, CDR1 is MNHEY and CDR2 is SVGEGT. V gave up 2 bases and J gave up 4 bases; unmatched junction bases: 1. CDR3 sequence reads: CASSYIAGGYNEQFF. The CDR3 DNA reads TGTGCCAGCAGTTACATAGCGGGAGGGTACAATGAGCAGTTCTTC.

This clonotype showed up many times. The rearrangement joins TRBV15 to TRBJ2-7, with a possible D match to TRBD1 (5 bases). Germline V gene lookup returns CDR1 LNHNV and CDR2 YYDKDF (reference sequence). The CDR3 is made up of 14 amino acids. V gave up 3 bases and J gave up 4 bases, with 13 bases separating them. CDR3 nucleotides: TGTGCCACCAGCAGTCCGGAAGACAGTTACGAGCAGTACTTC. Encoded protein: CATSSPEDSYEQYF.